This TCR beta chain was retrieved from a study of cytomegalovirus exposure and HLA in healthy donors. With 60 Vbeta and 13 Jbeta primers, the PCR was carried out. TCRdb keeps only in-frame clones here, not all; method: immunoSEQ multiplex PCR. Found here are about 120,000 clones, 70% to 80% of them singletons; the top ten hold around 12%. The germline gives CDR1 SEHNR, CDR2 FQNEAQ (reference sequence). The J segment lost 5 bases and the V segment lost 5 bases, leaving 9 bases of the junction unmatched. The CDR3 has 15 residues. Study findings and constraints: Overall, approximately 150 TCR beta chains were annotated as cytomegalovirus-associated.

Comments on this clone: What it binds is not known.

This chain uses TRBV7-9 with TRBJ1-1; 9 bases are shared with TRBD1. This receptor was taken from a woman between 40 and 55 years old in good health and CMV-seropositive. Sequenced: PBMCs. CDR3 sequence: CASSPQRTGVTEAFF. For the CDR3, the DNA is TGTGCCAGCAGCCCACAACGGACAGGGGTAACTGAAGCTTTCTTT.